This TCR beta chain was obtained from a study of a mutant IDH1 vaccine in newly diagnosed glioma. Study-wide results and limits: There seemed to be no relation between pseudoprogression and changes in top peripheral T cell clonotypes.

Trimming left V 1 base short and J 5 bases short, with 14 bases between. CDR1 and CDR2 from the germline V gene are MGHRA and YSYEKL. The CDR3 is 16 residues long. A note on this clone: The target antigen is unknown.

Using immunoSEQ multiplex PCR, the repertoire was profiled, and TCRdb retains in-frame clones only, with some absent. The profile shows about 55,000 clones, under 90% of them singletons. The time point is: week 23, last vaccination. A 20-mer mutant IDH1 peptide at 300 ug was injected subcutaneously with topical imiquimod. The sample in question was PBMCs, obtained from a glioma patient whose treatment included an IDH1 peptide vaccine. The chain combines TRBV4-1 with TRBJ1-4; possible D gene TRBD1, 6 bases. This TCR derives from a man aged 40-49 years with glioma. The DNA of the CDR3 is TGCGCCAGCAGCCAAGTTCTCGGACAGCTAAATGAAAAACTGTTTTTT. Translating it yields CASSQVLGQLNEKLFF.